This T cell receptor (beta chain) originates from a study of early T cells in non-severe SARS-CoV-2 infection. As to this clonotype: No antigen is known for it.

TCRdb itself ran the 5' RACE reads through MiXCR, one entry per CDR3 protein. In the table there are tens of thousands of distinct CDR3 sequences, around a tenth of which are singletons. V was clipped by 5 bases and J by 5 bases, with 12 bases between them. Germline CDR1 and CDR2: MGHRA and YSYEKL. The CDR3 runs 14 residues. General study results and limits: Anti-spike CD8 specificities were favored by VDJdb matching, whose results missed private and CD4 specificities.

The material sequenced was whole blood, taken at baseline. This TCR was recovered from an adult who was a healthcare worker with PCR-confirmed SARS-CoV-2 infection or an uninfected control (not recorded which). The chain recombines TRBV4-1 with TRBJ1-4; D possibly corresponds to TRBD1 (6 bases). The CDR3, as DNA: TGCGCCAGCAGCGTCGGACAGATCAATGAAAAACTGTTTTTT. Translated: CASSVGQINEKLFF.